The 5 T cell receptor beta chains below come from one sample, sequenced in a study of cytomegalovirus exposure and HLA in healthy donors (dated by TCRdb to between 2016 and 2019). Receptor amplification or capture employed the immunoSEQ multiplex PCR assay. The multiplex PCR relied on a mix of 60 forward primers for TCR Vbeta segments and 13 reverse primers for TCR Jbeta segments. Here the immuneACCESS table is served through TCRdb, limited to in-frame sequences with V and J called. Missing clones are a known gap in these copies; in checked studies unresolved V genes cover under half, and the rest lacks a known reason. This sample has 84,000 or so clones in its table, and roughly 80% of those were observed once. The ten biggest clones cover over 1.1% of the sample. Sequencing was carried out using PBMCs. The receptors were gathered from a male donor in good health and CMV-seronegative.

The chain's CDR3 is CATGEGRSGKLFF. DNA for the CDR3: TGTGCAACCGGGGAGGGTCGGAGCGGAAAACTGTTTTTT. The J gene is TRBJ1-4, the V gene TRBV6-5, with no clear D. Germline values: CDR1 MNHEY, CDR2 SVGAGI. The CDR3 has 13 residues.

This chain connects TRBV11-3 to TRBJ2-7, with 7 bases lining up with TRBD2. The junction had 2 bases not matched to a gene; V was cut back by 0 bases and J by 0 bases. Germline V gives CDR1 SGHNT, CDR2 YENEEA. This CDR3 contains 15 residues. The CDR3 DNA reads TGTGCCAGCAGCTTAGAGAGCGGGGTCTCCTACGAGCAGTACTTC. Encoded protein: CASSLESGVSYEQYF.

A note on this clone: Its ends do not fully match the called genes, so a read error is possible. The CDR3 bases are TGTGCCAGCAGCGTACCTAGCGGGGCAGATGCGCAGTATTTT. The encoded protein is CASSVPSGADAQYF. The chain recombines TRBV9 with TRBJ2-3, with 9 nucleotides matching TRBD2. This CDR3 is built from 14 residues. The germline V gene encodes CDR1 SGDLS and CDR2 YYNGEE.

To note about this clone: Other DNA sequences of this sample code for an identical CDR3. V is TRBV6-1 and J is TRBJ2-4; D gene uncertain. The CDR3 covers 16 residues. In germline, CDR1 is MNHNS, CDR2 SASEGT. Trimming left V 1 base short and J 4 bases short, with 14 bases between. The CDR3 DNA reads TGTGCCAGCAGTGAAGGGGCAGCTTCCCAAAAAAACATTCAGTACTTC. The encoded protein is CASSEGAASQKNIQYF.

CDR3 region: CATSRDWDSQRGYTF. The CDR3 coding sequence is TGTGCCACCAGCAGAGATTGGGACAGCCAAAGGGGCTACACCTTC. The chain employs TRBV15 and TRBJ1-2; TRBD1 matches 7 bases. Germline CDR1 reads LNHNV; CDR2 reads YYDKDF (reference sequence). The CDR3 is 15 amino acids. V was clipped by 0 bases and J by 8 bases; unmatched bases: 9.